This T cell receptor beta chain was identified in a study of monozygotic twins with inflammatory bowel disease. The CDR3 runs to 13 residues. Per sample, reverse transcription was split into eight reactions. The UMIs contained a 6-nucleotide sample barcode. They were added by template switching during cDNA synthesis. Each CDR3 protein gets one entry in TCRdb, which reprocessed the 5' RACE reads and gives no DNA. This sample's table has a few hundred thousand distinct CDR3 sequences. The receptor comes from a human donor with ulcerative colitis or Crohn's disease, or a healthy co-twin of an affected twin (not recorded which). The chain is built from TRBV12-3 or TRBV12-4 and TRBJ1-2; TCRdb's D gene call, TRBD1, goes unchecked for lack of DNA. Sequenced material: blood. CDR3 amino acids: CASSPQGFSGYTF.